This T cell receptor beta chain originates from a study of Ad26.COV2.S vaccination and SARS-CoV-2 variants. About the research overall: Into the muscle, Ad26.COV2.S was dosed once or twice, 56 days apart.

V was clipped by 0 bases and J by 8 bases, with 8 bases between them. The CDR3 spans 13 residues. Germline CDR1 reads SGDLS; CDR2 reads YYNGEE. General study findings and limits: In TCR breadth and depth analyses, total T cell responses may have been underestimated.

Treatment here: about 20 received Ad26.COV2.S at low or high dose, single or two shots; roughly five received placebo; per-sample allocation not given. The samples date from day 63 after the first vaccine or placebo injection. On this clone: The antigen remains unidentified.

Here immunoSEQ multiplex PCR was the method, and the copy in TCRdb shows in-frame clones only, minus some. Here the sample spans 450,000 to 550,000 clones, about 88% being singletons. The rearrangement uses TRBV9 and TRBJ2-2; D remains ambiguous. The receptor comes from a person aged 18-60 years who received the Ad26.COV2.S COVID-19 vaccine or a placebo. The input for sequencing was peripheral blood, taken in a trial of Ad26.COV2.S vaccine versus placebo. The CDR3 nucleotides are TGTGCCAGCAGCGTAGGGGTTCAAGGGGAGCTGTTTTTT. It encodes CASSVGVQGELFF.